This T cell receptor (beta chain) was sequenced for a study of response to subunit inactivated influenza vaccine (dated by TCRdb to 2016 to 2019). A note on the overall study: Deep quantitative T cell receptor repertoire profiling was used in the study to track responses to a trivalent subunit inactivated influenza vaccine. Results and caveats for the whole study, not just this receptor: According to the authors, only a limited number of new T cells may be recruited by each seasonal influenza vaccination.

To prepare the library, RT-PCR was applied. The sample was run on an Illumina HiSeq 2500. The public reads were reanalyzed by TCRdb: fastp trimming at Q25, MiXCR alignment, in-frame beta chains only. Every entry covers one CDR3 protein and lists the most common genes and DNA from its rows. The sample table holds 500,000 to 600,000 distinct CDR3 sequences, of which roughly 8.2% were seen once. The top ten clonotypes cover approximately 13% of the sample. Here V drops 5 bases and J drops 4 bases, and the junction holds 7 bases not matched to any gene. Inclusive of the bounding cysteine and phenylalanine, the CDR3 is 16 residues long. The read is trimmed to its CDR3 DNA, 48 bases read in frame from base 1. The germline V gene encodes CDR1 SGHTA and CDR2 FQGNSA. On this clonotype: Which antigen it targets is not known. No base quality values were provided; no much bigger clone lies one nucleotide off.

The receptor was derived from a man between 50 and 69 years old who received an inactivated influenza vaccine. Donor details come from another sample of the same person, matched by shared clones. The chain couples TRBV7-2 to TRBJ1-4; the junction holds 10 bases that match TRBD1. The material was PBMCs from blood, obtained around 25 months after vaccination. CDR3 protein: CASSLKGQGFNEKLFF. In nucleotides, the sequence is TGTGCCAGCAGCCTGAAGGGACAGGGGTTTAATGAAAAACTGTTTTTT.